The rows below give T cell receptor beta chains drawn from one sample of a study of blood T cell repertoires in COVID-19. The repertoire was sequenced with immunoSEQ multiplex PCR; TCRdb's copy has only in-frame clones and lacks some. The repertoire holds about 140,000 clones, with roughly four fifths as singletons. Sequenced sample: peripheral blood. The receptors shown here come from an older woman with acute or convalescent COVID-19. Both conserved end residues are part of each CDR3. The D gene is left open where the match is weak. Size is omitted from some rows. Given values are once, few, many or a class for expanded clones.

V	size	J	D	CDR3	DNA
TRBV14	few	TRBJ1-2	NA	CASSQDRVGAYGYTF	TGTGCCAGCAGCCAAGATCGGGTGGGGGCCTATGGCTACACCTTC
TRBV11-1	once	TRBJ2-1	NA	CASSLTQTGHEQFF	TGTGCCAGCAGCTTAACCCAGACAGGCCATGAGCAGTTCTTC
TRBV21-1	NA	TRBJ2-1	NA	CASSLREGRENEQFF	TGTGCCAGCAGCCTTCGTGAGGGAAGGGAGAATGAGCAGTTCTTC
TRBV29-1	NA	TRBJ2-7	TRBD2	CSVEGDAGGSYEQYF	TGCAGCGTTGAAGGGGATGCGGGAGGGTCCTACGAGCAGTACTTC
TRBV19	NA	TRBJ2-2	TRBD1	CASSTGQGSLAGELFF	TGTGCCAGTAGTACCGGACAGGGCAGTTTGGCCGGGGAGCTGTTTTTT
TRBV27	NA	TRBJ2-2	NA	CASRKGIWQGNTGELFF	TGTGCCAGCCGCAAAGGGATCTGGCAGGGGAACACCGGGGAGCTGTTTTTT
TRBV5-1	NA	TRBJ1-2	TRBD1	CASSLAVRTGGYGYTF	TGCGCCAGCAGCTTGGCCGTTCGGACAGGGGGCTATGGCTACACCTTC
TRBV18	NA	TRBJ1-5	NA	CASSPNRDQPQHF	TGTGCCAGCTCTCCTAACAGGGATCAGCCCCAGCATTTT
TRBV6-5	NA	TRBJ1-2	TRBD1	CASSSRDRGRRGYTF	TGTGCCAGCAGTTCCCGGGACAGGGGGCGTCGAGGCTACACCTTC
TRBV3-1/TRBV3-2	NA	TRBJ2-5	TRBD1	CASSPDRGSGETQYF	TGTGCCAGCAGCCCGGACAGGGGGTCGGGAGAGACCCAGTACTTC
TRBV2	NA	TRBJ1-1	TRBD1	CASSEAQGANTEAFF	TGTGCCAGCAGTGAAGCACAGGGGGCCAACACTGAAGCTTTCTTT
TRBV4-1	few	TRBJ1-1	NA	CASSQEAGAFTEAFF	TGCGCCAGCAGCCAAGAAGCGGGGGCCTTCACTGAAGCTTTCTTT
TRBV9	NA	TRBJ1-2	TRBD1	CASSVGQGGIYGYTF	TGTGCCAGCAGCGTAGGACAGGGAGGTATCTATGGCTACACCTTC
TRBV28	NA	TRBJ1-2	NA	CASRVPGPPWGYTF	TGTGCCAGCAGAGTACCTGGGCCCCCCTGGGGCTACACCTTC
TRBV7-2	NA	TRBJ2-5	TRBD1	CASTNRDSIETQYF	TGTGCCAGCACAAACCGGGACAGTATTGAGACCCAGTACTTC
TRBV6-5	NA	TRBJ2-7	TRBD1	CASSRQGGDYEQYF	TGTGCCAGCAGTAGACAGGGTGGGGACTACGAGCAGTACTTC
TRBV7-3	NA	TRBJ2-3	TRBD1	CASKTGASTDTQYF	TGTGCCAGCAAGACAGGGGCTAGCACAGATACGCAGTATTTT
TRBV7-8	NA	TRBJ1-1	TRBD1	CASSFALGGGGSSAFF	TGTGCCAGCAGTTTTGCGCTAGGGGGCGGAGGATCGTCGGCTTTCTTT
TRBV28	once	TRBJ2-3	NA	CASYGQRRTQYF	TGTGCCAGCTACGGCCAGCGCAGAACGCAGTATTTT
TRBV28	NA	TRBJ1-1	NA	CASEVGGLGNTEAFF	TGTGCCAGCGAGGTCGGGGGGTTGGGAAACACTGAAGCTTTCTTT
TRBV9	NA	TRBJ1-5	NA	CASSVDIYQPQHF	TGTGCCAGCAGCGTTGACATCTATCAGCCCCAGCATTTT
TRBV7-3	NA	TRBJ2-1	TRBD2	CASSFRTSGGRGYNEQFF	TGTGCCAGCAGCTTCCGGACTAGCGGAGGTCGAGGGTACAATGAGCAGTTCTTC
TRBV28	NA	TRBJ2-4	NA	CASSIPRSRQYF	TGTGCCAGCAGCATCCCCAGGTCCCGTCAGTACTTC
TRBV5-1	NA	TRBJ2-1	NA	CASSLGSGSYNEQFF	TGCGCCAGCAGCTTAGGTTCAGGCTCCTACAATGAGCAGTTCTTC
TRBV6-2/TRBV6-3	NA	TRBJ2-7	NA	CASSFNYEQYF	TGTGCCAGCAGCTTCAACTACGAGCAGTACTTC
TRBV7-2	NA	TRBJ1-6	TRBD1	CASSTVAGGYYNSPLHF	TGTGCCAGCAGCACCGTGGCAGGGGGCTATTATAATTCACCCCTCCACTTT
TRBV6-2/TRBV6-3	once	TRBJ1-2	NA	CASSYWGEGYGYTF	TGTGCCAGCAGTTATTGGGGAGAGGGCTATGGCTACACCTTC